One sample yielded the 3 T cell receptor beta chains listed below, sequenced in a study of T-cell reconstitution after alpha-beta-depleted transplantation in children. Researchers prepared the TCRbeta library using unique molecular identifiers, the study reports. TCRdb itself ran the PCR reads through MiXCR, one entry per CDR3 protein. The sample lists about 240,000 distinct CDR3 sequences, about 23% occurring once. Sample: PBMCs, taken before TCRalphabeta/CD19-depleted stem cell transplant. The receptors were sampled from a girl aged 2 to 10 with Fanconi anemia, due to receive a stem cell transplant.

This clonotype was counted ten times or more. The V and J genes are TRBV29-1 and TRBJ2-1; D is uncertain. The length of the CDR3 is 13 residues. V was trimmed by 7 bases and J by 0 bases, leaving 10 bases between them. Germline V gene data show CDR1 as SQVTM and CDR2 as ANQGSEA. CDR3 protein: CSAEAVSYNEQFF. The CDR3 DNA reads TGCAGCGCTGAGGCGGTCTCCTACAATGAGCAGTTCTTC.

The rearrangement joins TRBV29-1 to TRBJ2-3; weak D call: TRBD2 (6 bases). This CDR3 contains 15 residues. CDR1 is SQVTM, CDR2 ANQGSEA, per germline. V lost 1 base, J lost 3 bases, and 14 bases lay in between. CDR3 DNA sequence: TGCAGCGTTGAAGGAGGAGGGAAGGCGACAGATACGCAGTATTTT. Encoded protein: CSVEGGGKATDTQYF.

This clonotype was detected ten times or more. This chain joins TRBV29-1 and TRBJ2-5; D unclear. Deletions cut 7 bases from V and 5 bases from J, with 14 bases between. The V gene's germline CDR1 is SQVTM and CDR2 ANQGSEA. This CDR3 is built from 12 residues. The CDR3 here is CSASYRRETQYF. CDR3 in DNA: TGCAGCGCATCATACAGAAGGGAGACCCAGTACTTC.